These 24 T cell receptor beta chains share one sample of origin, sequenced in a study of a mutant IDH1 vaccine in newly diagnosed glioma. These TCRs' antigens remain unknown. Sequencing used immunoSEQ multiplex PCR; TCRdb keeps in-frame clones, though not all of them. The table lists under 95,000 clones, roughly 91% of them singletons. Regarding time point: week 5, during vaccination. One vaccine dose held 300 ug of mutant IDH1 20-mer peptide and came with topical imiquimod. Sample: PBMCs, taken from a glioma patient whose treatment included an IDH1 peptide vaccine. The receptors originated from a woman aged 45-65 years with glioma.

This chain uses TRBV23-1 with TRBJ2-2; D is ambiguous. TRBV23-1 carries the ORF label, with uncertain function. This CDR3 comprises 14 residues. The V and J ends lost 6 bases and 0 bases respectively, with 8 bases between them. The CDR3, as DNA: TGCGCCAGCAGGGGCCAGTCGAACACCGGGGAGCTGTTTTTT. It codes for CASRGQSNTGELFF.

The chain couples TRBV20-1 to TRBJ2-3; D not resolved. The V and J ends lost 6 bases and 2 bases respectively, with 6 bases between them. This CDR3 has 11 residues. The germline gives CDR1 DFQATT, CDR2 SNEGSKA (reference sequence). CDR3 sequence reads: CSAHYTDTQYF. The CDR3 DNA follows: TGCAGTGCCCATTACACAGATACGCAGTATTTT.

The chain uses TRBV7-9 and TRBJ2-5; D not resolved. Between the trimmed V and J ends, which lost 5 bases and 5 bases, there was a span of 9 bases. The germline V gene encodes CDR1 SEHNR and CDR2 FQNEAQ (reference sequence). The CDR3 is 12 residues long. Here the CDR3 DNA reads TGTGCCAGCAGCACGGACGGGGAGACCCAGTACTTC. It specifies CASSTDGETQYF.

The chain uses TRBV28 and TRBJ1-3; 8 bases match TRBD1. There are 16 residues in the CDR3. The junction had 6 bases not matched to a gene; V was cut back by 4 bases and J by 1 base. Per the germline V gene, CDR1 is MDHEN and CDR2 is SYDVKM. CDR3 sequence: CASSSWTGRSGNTIYF. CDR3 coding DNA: TGTGCCAGCAGTTCTTGGACAGGGAGGTCTGGAAACACCATATATTTT. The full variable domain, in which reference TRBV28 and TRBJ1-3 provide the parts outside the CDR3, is DVKVTQSSRYLVKRTGEKVFLECVQDMDHENMFWYRQDPGLGLRLIYFSYDVKMKEKGDIPEGYSVSREKKERFSLILESASTNQTSMYLCASSSWTGRSGNTIYFGEGSWLTVV.

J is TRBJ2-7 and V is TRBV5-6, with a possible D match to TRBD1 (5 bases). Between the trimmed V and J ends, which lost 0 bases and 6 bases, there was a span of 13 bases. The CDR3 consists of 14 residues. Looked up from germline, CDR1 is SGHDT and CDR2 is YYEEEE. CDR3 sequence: CASSLGGGAGEQYF. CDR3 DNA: TGTGCCAGCAGCTTGGGAGGTGGGGCTGGCGAGCAGTACTTC.

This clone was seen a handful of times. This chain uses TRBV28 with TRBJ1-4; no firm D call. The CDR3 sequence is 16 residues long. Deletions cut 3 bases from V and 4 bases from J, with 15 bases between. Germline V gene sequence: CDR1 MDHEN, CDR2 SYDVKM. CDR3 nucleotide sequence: TGTGCCAGCAGTTTCCAAGGCGGACCGAATAATGAAAAACTGTTTTTT. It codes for CASSFQGGPNNEKLFF.

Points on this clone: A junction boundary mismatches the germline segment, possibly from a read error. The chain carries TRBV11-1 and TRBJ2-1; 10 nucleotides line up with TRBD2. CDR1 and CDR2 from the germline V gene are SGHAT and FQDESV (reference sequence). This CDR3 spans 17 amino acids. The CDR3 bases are TGTGCCAGCAGCCTAGCGAGCGGGAGGGCCAATGGATATGAGCAGTTCTTC. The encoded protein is CASSLASGRANGYEQFF.

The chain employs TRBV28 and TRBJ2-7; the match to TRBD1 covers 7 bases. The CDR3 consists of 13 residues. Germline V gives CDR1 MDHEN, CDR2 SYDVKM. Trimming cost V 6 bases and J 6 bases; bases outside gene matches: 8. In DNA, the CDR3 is TGTGCCAGCAGCCCCGCAAGGGGGCCCGAGCAGTACTTC. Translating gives CASSPARGPEQYF.

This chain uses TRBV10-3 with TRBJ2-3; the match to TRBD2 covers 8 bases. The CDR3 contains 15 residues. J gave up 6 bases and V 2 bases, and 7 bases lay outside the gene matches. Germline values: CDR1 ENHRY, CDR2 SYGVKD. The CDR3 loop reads CAISEGTRPPDTQYF. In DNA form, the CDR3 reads TGTGCCATCAGTGAGGGGACTAGGCCCCCCGATACGCAGTATTTT.

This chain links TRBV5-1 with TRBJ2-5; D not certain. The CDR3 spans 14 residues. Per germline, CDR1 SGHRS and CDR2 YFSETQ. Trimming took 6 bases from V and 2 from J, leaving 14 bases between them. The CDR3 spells CASTFMGQQETQYF. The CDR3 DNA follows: TGCGCCAGCACATTTATGGGCCAGCAAGAGACCCAGTACTTC.

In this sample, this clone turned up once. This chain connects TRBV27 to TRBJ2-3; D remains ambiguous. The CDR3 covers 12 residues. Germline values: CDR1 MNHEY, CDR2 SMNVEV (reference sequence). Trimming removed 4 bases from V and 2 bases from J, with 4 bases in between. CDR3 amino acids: CASSSHTDTQYF. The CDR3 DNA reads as TGTGCCAGCAGTTCCCACACAGATACGCAGTATTTT.

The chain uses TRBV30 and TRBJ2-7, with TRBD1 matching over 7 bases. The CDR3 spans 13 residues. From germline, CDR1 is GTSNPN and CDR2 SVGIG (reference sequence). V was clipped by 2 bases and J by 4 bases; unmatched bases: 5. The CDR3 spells CAWSHRGGYEQYF. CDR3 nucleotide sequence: TGTGCCTGGAGTCACAGGGGTGGGTACGAGCAGTACTTC.

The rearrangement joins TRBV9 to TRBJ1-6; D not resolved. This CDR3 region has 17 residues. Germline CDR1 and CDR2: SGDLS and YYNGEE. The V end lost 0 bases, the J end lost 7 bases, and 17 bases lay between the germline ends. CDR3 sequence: CASSVEKEPISNSPLHF. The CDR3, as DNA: TGTGCCAGCAGCGTAGAGAAGGAACCAATCTCAAATTCACCCCTCCACTTT.

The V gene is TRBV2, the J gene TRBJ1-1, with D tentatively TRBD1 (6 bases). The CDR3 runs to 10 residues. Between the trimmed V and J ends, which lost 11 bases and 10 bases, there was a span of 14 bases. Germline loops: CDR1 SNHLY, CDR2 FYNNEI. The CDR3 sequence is CAAGGQGAFF. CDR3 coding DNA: TGTGCCGCCGGGGGGCAGGGAGCTTTCTTT.

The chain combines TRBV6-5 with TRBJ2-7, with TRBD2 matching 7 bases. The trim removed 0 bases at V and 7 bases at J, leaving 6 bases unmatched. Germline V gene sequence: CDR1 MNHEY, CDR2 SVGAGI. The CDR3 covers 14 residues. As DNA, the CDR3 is TGTGCCAGCAGTTACTCGGGAGGGTTTGGGGAGCAGTACTTC. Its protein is CASSYSGGFGEQYF.

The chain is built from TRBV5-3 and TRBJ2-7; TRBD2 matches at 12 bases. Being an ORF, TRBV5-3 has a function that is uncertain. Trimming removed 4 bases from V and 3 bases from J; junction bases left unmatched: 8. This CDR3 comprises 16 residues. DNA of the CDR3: TGTGCCAGAAGCCGGGTGACTAGCGGGAGAGTCTACGAGCAGTACTTC. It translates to CARSRVTSGRVYEQYF.

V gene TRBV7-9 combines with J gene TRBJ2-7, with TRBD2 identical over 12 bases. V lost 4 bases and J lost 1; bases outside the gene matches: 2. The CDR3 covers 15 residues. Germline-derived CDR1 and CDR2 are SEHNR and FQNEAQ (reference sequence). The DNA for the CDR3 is TGTGCCAGCAGCTGGGGACTAGCGGGTTCCTACGAGCAGTACTTC. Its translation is CASSWGLAGSYEQYF.

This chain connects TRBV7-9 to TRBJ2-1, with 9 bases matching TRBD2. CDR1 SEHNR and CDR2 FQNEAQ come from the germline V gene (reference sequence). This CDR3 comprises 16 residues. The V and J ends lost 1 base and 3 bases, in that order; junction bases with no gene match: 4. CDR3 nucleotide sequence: TGTGCCAGCAGCTTAGATAAACTAGCGGGCTACAATGAGCAGTTCTTC. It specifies CASSLDKLAGYNEQFF.

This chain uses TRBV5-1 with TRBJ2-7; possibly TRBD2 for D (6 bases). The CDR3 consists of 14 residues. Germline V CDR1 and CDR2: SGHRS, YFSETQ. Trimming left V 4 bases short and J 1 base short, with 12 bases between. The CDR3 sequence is CASSPGTYSYEQYF. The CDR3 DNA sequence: TGCGCCAGCAGCCCCGGGACTTATTCCTACGAGCAGTACTTC.

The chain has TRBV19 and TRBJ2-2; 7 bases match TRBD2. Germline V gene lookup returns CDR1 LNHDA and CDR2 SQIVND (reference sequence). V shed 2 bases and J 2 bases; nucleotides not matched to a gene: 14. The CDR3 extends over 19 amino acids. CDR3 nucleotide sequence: TGTGCCAGTAGTATATTGAGGGAGGGCCGGGGGGTTAACACCGGGGAGCTGTTTTTT. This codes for CASSILREGRGVNTGELFF.

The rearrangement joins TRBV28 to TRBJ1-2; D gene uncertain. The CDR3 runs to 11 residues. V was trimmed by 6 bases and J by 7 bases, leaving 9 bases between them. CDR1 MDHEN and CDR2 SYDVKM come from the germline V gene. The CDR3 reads CASRSGRGYTF. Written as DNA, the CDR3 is TGTGCCAGCAGGAGCGGGCGTGGCTACACCTTC.

In DNA form, the CDR3 reads TGTGCCACCAGCAGAGAACGGGGTACCTCCTACGAGCAGTACTTC. Its protein product is CATSRERGTSYEQYF. The chain combines TRBV15 with TRBJ2-7; D possibly corresponds to TRBD2 (5 bases). The CDR3 consists of 15 residues. V gave up 0 bases and J gave up 0 bases, with 9 bases separating them. Per the germline V gene, CDR1 is LNHNV and CDR2 is YYDKDF (reference sequence).

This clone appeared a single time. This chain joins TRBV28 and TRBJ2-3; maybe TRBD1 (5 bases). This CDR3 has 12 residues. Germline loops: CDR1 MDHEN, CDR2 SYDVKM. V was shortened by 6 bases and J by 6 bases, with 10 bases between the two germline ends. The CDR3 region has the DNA TGTGCCAGCAGCCCTCACAGGGATACGCAGTATTTT. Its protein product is CASSPHRDTQYF. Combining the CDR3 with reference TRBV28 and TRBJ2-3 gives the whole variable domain DVKVTQSSRYLVKRTGEKVFLECVQDMDHENMFWYRQDPGLGLRLIYFSYDVKMKEKGDIPEGYSVSREKKERFSLILESASTNQTSMYLCASSPHRDTQYFGPGTRLTVL.

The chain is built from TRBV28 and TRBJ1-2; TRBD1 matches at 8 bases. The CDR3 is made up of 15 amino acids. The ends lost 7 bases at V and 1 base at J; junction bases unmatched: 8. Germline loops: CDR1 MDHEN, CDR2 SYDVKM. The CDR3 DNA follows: TGTGCCAGCATACGACAGGGGCGAAGTAACTATGGCTACACCTTC. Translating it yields CASIRQGRSNYGYTF.